Detailed here is one T cell receptor (beta chain). The record originates from a study of control samples from healthy donors and cancer patients. CDR3 length: 13 residues. CDR1 and CDR2 (germline): ENHRY, SYGVKD. V shed 4 bases and J 5 bases; nucleotides not matched to a gene: 4. Using immunoSEQ multiplex PCR, the repertoire was profiled, and TCRdb retains in-frame clones only, with some absent. The table records more than 150,000 clones, 80% to 95% of them present only once. V and J are TRBV10-3 and TRBJ2-5, with TRBD1 matching over 7 bases. This clonotype originated in a woman under 40 in good health. Sequenced input: blood. The chain's CDR3 is CAISGQGWETQYF. As DNA, the CDR3 is TGTGCCATCAGTGGACAGGGATGGGAGACCCAGTACTTC.